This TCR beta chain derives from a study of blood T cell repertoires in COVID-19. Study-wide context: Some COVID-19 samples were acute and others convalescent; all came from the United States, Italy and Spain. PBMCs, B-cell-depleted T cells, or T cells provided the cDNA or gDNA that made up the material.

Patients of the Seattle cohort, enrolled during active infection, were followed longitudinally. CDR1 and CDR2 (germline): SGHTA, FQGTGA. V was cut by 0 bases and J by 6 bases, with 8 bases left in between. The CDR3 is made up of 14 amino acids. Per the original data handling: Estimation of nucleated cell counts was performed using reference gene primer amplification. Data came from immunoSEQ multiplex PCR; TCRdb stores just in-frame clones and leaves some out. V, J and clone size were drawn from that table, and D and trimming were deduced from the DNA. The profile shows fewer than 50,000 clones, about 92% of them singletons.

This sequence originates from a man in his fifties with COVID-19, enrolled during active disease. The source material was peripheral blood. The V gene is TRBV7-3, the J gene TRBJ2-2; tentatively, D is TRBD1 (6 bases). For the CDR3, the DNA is TGTGCCAGCAGCTTAACGAAGGGGGCCGGGGAGCTGTTTTTT. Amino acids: CASSLTKGAGELFF.